These 5 T cell receptor beta chains were sequenced from one sample in a study of blood T cell repertoires in COVID-19. Sequenced by immunoSEQ multiplex PCR; TCRdb stores in-frame clones only, minus some. The sample includes 300,000 to 350,000 clones, around 87% seen only once; the top ten take about 2.5%. The sample taken for sequencing was peripheral blood. The receptor source for this set is a man between 18 and 29 years old with active or convalescent COVID-19.

J is TRBJ1-2 and V is TRBV9; 9 bases are a match to TRBD1. The germline V gene has CDR1 SGDLS and CDR2 YYNGEE. Trimming cost V 0 bases and J 6 bases; bases outside gene matches: 15. CDR3 length: 18 residues. CDR3 nucleotides: TGTGCCAGCAGCGTAGCTCAGGATGGGGGGACAGGGTACAATGGCTACACCTTC. This sequence encodes CASSVAQDGGTGYNGYTF. Full variable domain (missing parts from reference TRBV9 and TRBJ1-2): DSGVTQTPKHLITATGQRVTLRCSPRSGDLSVYWYQQSLDQGLQFLIQYYNGEERAKGNILERFSAQQFPDLHSELNLSSLELGDSALYFCASSVAQDGGTGYNGYTFGSGTRLTVV.

This clone has only one observation. This rearrangement joins TRBV28 to TRBJ1-2; a possible D gene is TRBD1 (6 bases). V was clipped by 6 bases and J by 1 base, with 12 bases between them. Germline CDR1 reads MDHEN; CDR2 reads SYDVKM. The CDR3 spans 14 residues. The CDR3 bases are TGTGCCAGCAGCACGCGACAGGTTAACTATGGCTACACCTTC. Translating it yields CASSTRQVNYGYTF.

This clone was observed a few times. The chain has TRBV5-1 and TRBJ2-3, with D uncertain. The CDR3 loop spans 18 amino acids. Germline lookup yields CDR1 SGHRS and CDR2 YFSETQ. V shed 1 base and J shed 0 bases, with 18 bases lying between them. As DNA, the CDR3 is TGCGCCAGCAGCTTGCATGGCGGCGCGGAGCCTAGCACAGATACGCAGTATTTT. Its translation is CASSLHGGAEPSTDTQYF.

The sample holds a few counts of this clone. The rearrangement uses TRBV20-1 and TRBJ2-7; a possible D gene is TRBD2 (6 bases). CDR3 size: 11 residues. The germline gives CDR1 DFQATT, CDR2 SNEGSKA (reference sequence). The germline V and J ends were trimmed by 3 bases and 3 bases, with 6 bases remaining between them. DNA of the CDR3: TGCAGTGCTAGGACTAGCTACGAGCAGTACTTC. Its protein is CSARTSYEQYF.

This clone was seen once. The chain couples TRBV3-1 (or the pseudogene TRBV3-2) to TRBJ2-7; 9 bases agree with TRBD2. Trimming removed 3 bases from V and 7 bases from J; junction bases left unmatched: 7. CDR3 length: 14 residues. The germline gives CDR1 LGHDT, CDR2 YNNKEL (reference sequence). CDR3 DNA: TGTGCCAGCAGCCAGTCTAGCGGGACGGGGGAGCAGTACTTC. It is translated as CASSQSSGTGEQYF.